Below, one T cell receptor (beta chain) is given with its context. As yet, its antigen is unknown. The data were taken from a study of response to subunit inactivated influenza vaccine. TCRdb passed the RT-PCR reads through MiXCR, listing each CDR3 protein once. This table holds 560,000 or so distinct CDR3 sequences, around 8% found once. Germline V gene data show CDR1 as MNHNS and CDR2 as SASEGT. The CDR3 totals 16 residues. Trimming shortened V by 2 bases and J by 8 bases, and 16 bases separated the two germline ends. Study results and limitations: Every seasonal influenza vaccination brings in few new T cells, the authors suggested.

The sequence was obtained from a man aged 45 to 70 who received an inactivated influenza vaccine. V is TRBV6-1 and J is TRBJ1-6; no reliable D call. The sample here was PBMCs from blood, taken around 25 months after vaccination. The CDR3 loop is CASSEKHEPGYSPLHF. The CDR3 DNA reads TGTGCCAGCAGTGAAAAACATGAGCCAGGCTATTCACCCCTCCACTTT.